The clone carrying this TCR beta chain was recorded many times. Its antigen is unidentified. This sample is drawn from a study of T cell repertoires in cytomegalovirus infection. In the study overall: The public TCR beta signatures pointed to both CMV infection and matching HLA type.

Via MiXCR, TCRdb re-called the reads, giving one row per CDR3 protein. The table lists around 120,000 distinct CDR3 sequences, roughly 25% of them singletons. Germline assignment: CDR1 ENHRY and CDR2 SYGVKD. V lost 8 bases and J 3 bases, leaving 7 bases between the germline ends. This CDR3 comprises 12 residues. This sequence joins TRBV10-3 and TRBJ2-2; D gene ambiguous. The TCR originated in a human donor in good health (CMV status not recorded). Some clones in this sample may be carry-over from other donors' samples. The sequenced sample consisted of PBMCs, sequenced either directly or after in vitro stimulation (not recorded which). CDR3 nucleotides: TGTGCCATCCGGGCCGACACCGGGGAGCTGTTTTTT. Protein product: CAIRADTGELFF.